Presented here are 17 T cell receptor beta chains from one specimen sequenced in a study of blood T cells in healthy people across ages. Primed by a sample-barcoded 5' primer and a J-beta primer mix, a second PCR proceeded for about 6 to 12 cycles. TCRdb re-derived calls from the 5' RACE reads in MiXCR, one entry per CDR3 protein. The table records roughly 700,000 distinct CDR3 sequences, 32% of them present only once. Sequenced sample: blood. The origin of the receptors is an elderly woman in good health.

As concerns this clonotype: This may come from a read error, since a much larger clone is one base off. The chain combines TRBV5-6 with TRBJ2-1, with 9 positions matching TRBD1. Trimming removed 3 bases from V and 13 bases from J; junction bases left unmatched: 8. Germline V lookup: CDR1 SGHDT, CDR2 YYEEEE. The CDR3 runs 13 residues. CDR3: CASSWTGAQTQFF. CDR3 nucleotides: TGTGCCAGCAGCTGGACAGGGGCGCAGACCCAGTTCTTC.

This clonotype was counted at least ten times. This chain connects TRBV20-1 to TRBJ1-4; D not resolved. The germline V gene has CDR1 DFQATT and CDR2 SNEGSKA (reference sequence). The CDR3 is 13 amino acids. Trimming left V 6 bases short and J 8 bases short, with 16 bases between. This chain's CDR3 is CSAPVEGREKLFF. CDR3 DNA sequence: TGCAGTGCCCCAGTGGAGGGTCGGGAAAAACTGTTTTTT.

V is TRBV20-1 and J is TRBJ2-1; 14 bases line up with TRBD2. The J segment lost 2 bases and the V segment lost 4 bases, leaving 7 bases of the junction unmatched. The CDR3 runs 17 residues. Germline values: CDR1 DFQATT, CDR2 SNEGSKA (reference sequence). The chain's CDR3 is CSAIGTSGSITYNEQFF. The CDR3 bases are TGCAGTGCTATCGGGACTAGCGGGAGTATCACCTACAATGAGCAGTTCTTC.

The rearrangement links TRBV9 to TRBJ1-1, with D unresolved. The CDR3 sequence is 14 residues long. Trimming stripped 4 bases from V and 2 bases from J, with 12 bases between. CDR1 and CDR2 (germline): SGDLS, YYNGEE. In DNA form, the CDR3 reads TGTGCCAGCAGCTTCCTGAGACACAACACTGAAGCTTTCTTT. Its protein product is CASSFLRHNTEAFF.

This chain links TRBV19 with TRBJ2-4; D not certain. Between the trimmed V and J ends, which lost 5 bases and 0 bases, there was a span of 14 bases. Germline-derived CDR1 and CDR2 are LNHDA and SQIVND (reference sequence). The CDR3 sequence is 16 residues long. The CDR3 nucleotides read TGTGCCAGTAGTGGGGTCGACATTTTAGCCAAAAACATTCAGTACTTC. Encoded protein: CASSGVDILAKNIQYF.

This clonotype was detected once. One end of the junction does not line up with germline, which may come from a read error. V is TRBV20-1 and J is TRBJ2-5; no reliable D call. This CDR3 is 12 amino acids long. Germline values: CDR1 DFQATT, CDR2 SNEGSKA (reference sequence). The CDR3 sequence: CSASWGLEAQYF. The CDR3 DNA reads TGCAGTGCTAGCTGGGGTTTAGAGGCCCAGTACTTC.

V is TRBV5-1 and J is TRBJ2-5, with 7 bases fitting TRBD2. This CDR3 spans 14 amino acids. The V gene's germline CDR1 is SGHRS and CDR2 YFSETQ. With V trimmed by 2 bases and J by 3 bases, 4 bases remained unmatched. The DNA of the CDR3 is TGCGCCAGCAGCTTCTGGGGAGGGGAAGAGACCCAGTACTTC. This encodes CASSFWGGEETQYF.

This clonotype turned up a few times. CDR3 DNA: TGTGCCAGCAGTTTAGCGCAAGACGAGCAGTACTTC. It is translated as CASSLAQDEQYF. The chain recombines TRBV12-3 or TRBV12-4 with TRBJ2-7; D remains unclear. Between the trimmed V and J ends, which lost 0 bases and 5 bases, there was a span of 5 bases. This CDR3 spans 12 amino acids.

This clonotype was counted between two and nine times. This chain uses TRBV27 with TRBJ1-2; D uncertain. This CDR3 comprises 14 residues. Trimming stripped 5 bases from V and 2 bases from J, with 12 bases between. Germline lookup yields CDR1 MNHEY and CDR2 SMNVEV (reference sequence). This chain's CDR3 is CASSIKGRNYGYTF. CDR3 DNA sequence: TGTGCCAGCAGTATTAAAGGACGGAACTATGGCTACACCTTC.

The genes are TRBV11-2 and TRBJ2-1; D possibly corresponds to TRBD2 (5 bases). The CDR3 spans 14 residues. Trimming cost V 0 bases and J 10 bases, with 13 bases left between them. In germline, CDR1 is SGHAT, CDR2 FQNNGV. CDR3 nucleotide sequence: TGTGCCAGCAGCTTAGATCCGGGGTTTGGCGAGCAGTTCTTC. Its translation: CASSLDPGFGEQFF.

This clonotype was counted at least ten times. The CDR3 region is CASSSGTEHSGANVLTF. Here the CDR3 DNA reads TGTGCCAGCAGCTCCGGGACGGAGCACTCTGGGGCCAACGTCCTGACTTTC. The chain recombines TRBV11-1 with TRBJ2-6; D is perhaps TRBD1 or TRBD2 (5 bases each). V dropped 4 bases and J dropped 0 bases, with 13 bases sitting between them. Germline values: CDR1 SGHAT, CDR2 FQDESV (reference sequence). The CDR3 covers 17 residues.

Only a few counts were recorded for this clonotype. The rearrangement links TRBV28 to TRBJ1-2, with D tentatively TRBD1 (5 bases). CDR3 length: 14 amino acids. Germline values: CDR1 MDHEN, CDR2 SYDVKM. Trimming stripped 1 base from V and 4 bases from J, with 10 bases between. CDR3 bases: TGTGCCAGCAGTTTATTGGGGCAGTTCTATGGCTACACCTTC. It encodes CASSLLGQFYGYTF.

The V gene is TRBV5-6, the J gene TRBJ1-2; no reliable D call. Trimming shortened V by 4 bases and J by 8 bases, and 12 bases separated the two germline ends. This CDR3 comprises 12 residues. From germline, CDR1 is SGHDT and CDR2 YYEEEE. The CDR3 loop reads CASSTYSGGYTF. The CDR3 nucleotides read TGTGCCAGCAGCACATACAGTGGGGGCTACACCTTC.

J is TRBJ1-1 and V is TRBV2, with TRBD1 matching over 7 bases. Germline CDR1 SNHLY, CDR2 FYNNEI. This CDR3 is built from 13 residues. The junction had 6 bases not matched to a gene; V was cut back by 6 bases and J by 5 bases. CDR3: CASRDTGETEAFF. As DNA, the CDR3 is TGTGCCAGCAGGGACACAGGGGAAACTGAAGCTTTCTTT.

This clonotype was seen at least ten times. This chain uses TRBV7-2 with TRBJ2-6; D gene ambiguous. The V end was cut by 2 bases, the J end by 2 bases, with 7 bases between. In germline, CDR1 is SGHTA, CDR2 FQGNSA. The CDR3 spans 15 residues. The DNA for the CDR3 is TGTGCCAGCAGCTTAACGTCAACTGGGGCCAACGTCCTGACTTTC. Translating it yields CASSLTSTGANVLTF.

Concerning this clonotype: A much larger clone lies a single base off, so this may be a read error. The rearrangement uses TRBV7-9 and TRBJ2-1; TRBD1 agrees at 12 bases. The germline CDR1 and CDR2 sequences are SEHNR and FQNEAQ (reference sequence). The length of the CDR3 is 16 residues. The V and J ends lost 2 bases and 9 bases, in that order; junction bases with no gene match: 8. CDR3 sequence reads: CASSLLGQGANSEQFF. The CDR3 bases are TGTGCCAGCAGCTTATTGGGACAGGGGGCGAACAGTGAGCAGTTCTTC.

This clonotype occurred once. CDR3 bases: TGTGCCAGCAGTTACTCGAAGTGGCTTTCCTACAATGAGCAGTTCTTC. As protein: CASSYSKWLSYNEQFF. The chain has TRBV6-5 and TRBJ2-1; D call uncertain. Germline lookup yields CDR1 MNHEY and CDR2 SVGAGI. V lost 0 bases and J 1 base, leaving 10 bases between the germline ends. The CDR3 has 16 amino acids.